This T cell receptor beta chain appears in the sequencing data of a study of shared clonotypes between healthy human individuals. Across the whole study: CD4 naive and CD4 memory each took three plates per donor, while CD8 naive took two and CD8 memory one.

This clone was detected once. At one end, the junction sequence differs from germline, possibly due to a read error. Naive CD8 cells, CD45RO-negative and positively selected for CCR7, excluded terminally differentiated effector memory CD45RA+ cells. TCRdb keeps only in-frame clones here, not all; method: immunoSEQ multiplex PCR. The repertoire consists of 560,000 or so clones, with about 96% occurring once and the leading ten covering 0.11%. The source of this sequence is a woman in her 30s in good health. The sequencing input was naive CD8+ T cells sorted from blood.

This CDR3 is CASSEGAGPNYGYTF. The CDR3 DNA is TGTGCCAGCAGTGAGGGGGCAGGTCCTAATTATGGCTACACCTTC. The chain has TRBV2 and TRBJ1-2; perhaps TRBD1 as D (6 bases). Germline V gene data show CDR1 as SNHLY and CDR2 as FYNNEI. This CDR3 spans 15 amino acids. Together with reference TRBV2 and TRBJ1-2, the CDR3 gives the full variable domain: EPEVTQTPSHQVTQMGQEVILRCVPISNHLYFYWYRQILGQKVEFLVSFYNNEISEKSEIFDDQFSVERPDGSNFTLKIRSTKLEDSAMYFCASSEGAGPNYGYTFGSGTRLTVV.